The T cell receptor beta chain under discussion was sequenced for a study of a mutant IDH1 vaccine in newly diagnosed glioma (dated by TCRdb to the early 2020s). At the level of the whole study: Vaccination started 4-6 weeks after radiotherapy alone, or was given together with temozolomide cycles in the groups whose treatment included chemotherapy. Of the approximately 35 treated patients, approximately 62% were male and roughly 38% were female, and a mean age of roughly 40 years was recorded. Before enrollment, patients had received standard therapy of radiotherapy alone, temozolomide alone, or radiochemotherapy with temozolomide; most received the combination. Visit V12 was the week-35 safety follow-up and visit V13 was the week-47 end of study. Six visits were used for peripheral blood collection: V03 (baseline), V05, V07, V10, V12 and V13. Longitudinal TCRB deep sequencing was done for fewer than 30 treated patients, wherever samples were available for exploratory analyses.

The sample's time point label, in plain terms: week 47, end of study. A 20-mer mutant IDH1 peptide at 300 micrograms in Montanide made up each vaccine dose, which was injected subcutaneously together with topical imiquimod. Patients received eight vaccinations in weeks 1, 3, 5, 7, 11, 15, 19 and 23, corresponding to visits V03 through V10. Newly diagnosed WHO grade 3 or 4 IDH1-mutant astrocytomas showing loss of nuclear ATRX were present in the donors. The samples were drawn from NOA16, a multicentre, single-arm, open-label phase I trial in Germany that tested a mutant IDH1 peptide vaccine in humans for the first time. Genomic DNA for TCRB sequencing was extracted from EDTA blood using the DNeasy Blood and Tissue Kit. Library preparation was by the immunoSEQ multiplex PCR assay. Following the manufacturer's protocol, the hsTCRB Kit was used to amplify rearranged TCR beta chain sequences. Sequencing of TCRB libraries was carried out on an Illumina MiSeq. The study's own analysis went as follows. Demultiplexing, trimming and gene mapping were performed with the kit vendor's proprietary platform. In its TCRdb copy, this immuneACCESS table keeps in-frame sequences only and misses some clones. Where compared with another copy, unresolved V genes explain less than half of these, and the others have no known cause. The V and J calls and clone size were taken over from that table, and D and trimming were inferred from the DNA. This sample holds 30,000 to 40,000 clones; around nine tenths were observed only once. Of the sample, about 2.2% falls within the top ten clones.

Concerning this clone itself: The specificity of this receptor is unknown. Per-nucleotide qualities are absent, and no much larger clonotype sits a single base away.

The paper as a whole reports these results and caveats: Across multiple MHC alleles, vaccine-induced immune responses were seen in more than 90% of patients. Changes in the top peripheral T cell clonotypes picked up by TCRB sequencing did not appear to be linked to pseudoprogression. Selection of PBMC samples for TCRB deep sequencing was based on availability. According to the authors, sample limitations meant that analyses of patient blood samples could not be reproduced.

The TCR sequence derives from a man aged 40-50 years with glioma. The sample was PBMCs, taken from a glioma patient whose treatment included an IDH1 peptide vaccine.

The CDR3 reads CASSITRTALEQYF. The DNA reads as follows: TGTGCCAGTAGTATTACTCGAACGGCACTGGAGCAGTACTTC. Recombination linked TRBV19 to TRBJ2-7, with the D gene not clear enough to name. The cysteine opens and the phenylalanine closes a CDR3 of 14 amino acids. Only CDR3 DNA remains: 42 bases, in frame from the first base. V and J lose 3 bases and 7 bases, and a span of 16 bases separates them. CDR1 and CDR2 were assigned from the germline V gene (reference sequence) as LNHDA and SQIVND.